The 29 T cell receptor beta chains presented below share a single source sample, sequenced in a study of identical twins. TCRdb passed the 5' RACE reads through MiXCR, listing each CDR3 protein once. The sample carries a few hundred thousand distinct CDR3 sequences, about 8.9% recorded once. These data were also reused for a study on yellow fever vaccine responses in identical twins.

Material: CD8+ T cells sorted from blood. The receptor set was obtained from a young woman in good health.

This clonotype was counted only a few times. The chain is built from TRBV7-3 and TRBJ2-2; perhaps TRBD1 as D (5 bases). CDR1 is SGHTA and CDR2 is FQGTGA in the germline V gene. The CDR3 consists of 15 residues. V shed 4 bases and J shed 1 base, with 10 bases lying between them. The CDR3 sequence is CASSSRGLNTGELFF. CDR3 sequence (DNA): TGTGCCAGCAGCTCTAGGGGCCTGAACACCGGGGAGCTGTTTTTT.

In its sample, this clonotype was seen a few times. The V and J genes are TRBV9 and TRBJ2-3; TRBD2 matches 13 bases. Germline V gene data show CDR1 as SGDLS and CDR2 as YYNGEE. V lost 4 bases to trimming and J lost 3 bases; unmatched junction nucleotides: 5. The CDR3 is made up of 16 amino acids. The CDR3 reads CASSTSGGAGTDTQYF. The CDR3 nucleotides read TGTGCCAGCAGCACTAGCGGGGGGGCCGGGACAGATACGCAGTATTTT.

In its sample, this clonotype was seen many times. The chain carries TRBV5-6 and TRBJ2-5, with unresolved D. The CDR3 runs to 14 residues. V was cut by 0 bases and J by 1 base, with 7 bases left in between. CDR1 is SGHDT and CDR2 is YYEEEE in the germline V gene. DNA of the CDR3: TGTGCCAGCAGCTTGGGTGGGTCCCAAGAGACCCAGTACTTC. Translation: CASSLGGSQETQYF.

This clonotype was observed at least ten times. The chain couples TRBV29-1 to TRBJ2-7; unclear D gene. Trimming cost V 7 bases and J 5 bases, with 9 bases left between them. Germline loops: CDR1 SQVTM, CDR2 ANQGSEA. The CDR3 is 10 residues long. The CDR3 sequence is CSAHGDEQYF. The CDR3 bases are TGCAGCGCTCACGGAGACGAGCAGTACTTC.

This clonotype was recorded many times. This chain connects TRBV6-5 to TRBJ1-2, with a possible D match to TRBD1 (5 bases). Germline V lookup: CDR1 MNHEY, CDR2 SVGAGI. This CDR3 comprises 16 residues. The germline V and J ends were trimmed by 0 bases and 5 bases, with 16 bases remaining between them. CDR3 in DNA: TGTGCCAGCAGTTACTCAGCGGGAGGGACGGATTATGGCTACACCTTC. It is translated as CASSYSAGGTDYGYTF.

This clonotype has more than one count but fewer than ten. The chain carries TRBV5-1 and TRBJ2-7; tentatively, D is TRBD1 or TRBD2 (6 bases each). Germline CDR1 is SGHRS and CDR2 is YFSETQ. V gave up 9 bases and J gave up 5 bases, with 15 bases separating them. The length of the CDR3 is 12 residues. Written as DNA, the CDR3 is TGCGCCACCTCGGAGGGGGGAGACGAGCAGTACTTC. It yields the protein CATSEGGDEQYF.

This clonotype was observed many times. This rearrangement joins TRBV12-3 or TRBV12-4 to TRBJ1-1; D call uncertain. This CDR3 region has 14 residues. The V end lost 7 bases, the J end lost 4 bases, and 16 bases lay between the germline ends. In nucleotides, the CDR3 is TGTGCCAGCACCCCACCGGGCGTGGGCACTGAAGCTTTCTTT. Its protein is CASTPPGVGTEAFF.

This clonotype occurred many times. CDR3 bases: TGTGCCAGCAGCCCTCGGACAGGCGGCTACGAGCAGTACTTC. Translation: CASSPRTGGYEQYF. This chain uses TRBV7-9 with TRBJ2-7, with 7 bases aligning to TRBD1. Germline V gene data show CDR1 as SEHNR and CDR2 as FQNEAQ (reference sequence). The CDR3 spans 14 residues. Trimming at V came to 5 bases and at J to 3 bases, leaving 7 bases not matched to a gene. The whole variable domain, remainder taken from reference TRBV7-9 and TRBJ2-7, is DTGVSQNPRHKITKRGQNVTFRCDPISEHNRLYWYRQTLGQGPEFLTYFQNEAQLEKSRLLSDRFSAERPKGSFSTLEIQRTEQGDSAMYLCASSPRTGGYEQYFGPGTRLTVT.

The genes are TRBV7-9 and TRBJ2-7; D is perhaps TRBD2 (7 bases). Germline V CDR1 and CDR2: SEHNR, FQNEAQ (reference sequence). Trimming took off 8 bases at V and 2 bases at J, with 13 bases between the two ends. The CDR3 has 13 amino acids. As DNA, the CDR3 is TGTGCCAGCGAAGGGGGGGGGACCTACGAGCAGTACTTC. Translated, it gives CASEGGGTYEQYF.

This clonotype has more than one count but fewer than ten. The chain joins TRBV5-1 to TRBJ2-1; 7 positions match TRBD2. The germline gives CDR1 SGHRS, CDR2 YFSETQ. The CDR3 is 16 residues long. Trimming took 3 bases from V and 7 from J; bases not matched to a gene: 13. In DNA form, the CDR3 reads TGCGCCAGCAGCTCGCCCGAGGGACTAATTACAAATGAGCAGTTCTTC. The encoded protein is CASSSPEGLITNEQFF.

V and J are TRBV7-9 and TRBJ2-3; TRBD2 might be the D (5 bases). Deletions cut 5 bases from V and 2 bases from J, with 20 bases between. Per the germline V gene, CDR1 is SEHNR and CDR2 is FQNEAQ (reference sequence). There are 17 residues in the CDR3. The CDR3 DNA sequence: TGTGCCAGCAGCGCCGGCGAGGGTCAGCGGTTCACAGATACGCAGTATTTT. This gives the protein CASSAGEGQRFTDTQYF.

This chain joins TRBV19 and TRBJ2-7, with 9 bases identical to TRBD2. This CDR3 region has 15 residues. CDR1 is LNHDA, CDR2 SQIVND, per germline (reference sequence). V was pared by 2 bases and J by 2 bases, with 4 bases of the junction left unmatched. Written as DNA, the CDR3 is TGTGCCAGTAGTATAACGCGGGAGGGCCCCTACGAGCAGTACTTC. Its translation is CASSITREGPYEQYF.

This clonotype was seen a handful of times. V usage is TRBV10-3 and J usage is TRBJ2-4; the D gene is possibly TRBD1 (6 bases). This CDR3 is 16 amino acids long. The V end lost 4 bases, the J end lost 0 bases, and 13 bases lay between the germline ends. The germline CDR1 and CDR2 sequences are ENHRY and SYGVKD. The DNA of the CDR3 is TGTGCCATCAGTGGGGACACTTCTTTAGCCAAAAACATTCAGTACTTC. This codes for CAISGDTSLAKNIQYF.

The chain joins TRBV11-2 to TRBJ2-7; 9 positions agree with TRBD2. Per the germline V gene, CDR1 is SGHAT and CDR2 is FQNNGV. J lost 3 bases, V lost 4 bases, and 13 bases had no gene match. There are 17 residues in the CDR3. The CDR3, as DNA: TGTGCCAGCAGCTCCCGACTGGCGAGCGGGGGGTTCTACGAGCAGTACTTC. Encoded protein: CASSSRLASGGFYEQYF. The full variable domain, completed using reference TRBV11-2 and TRBJ2-7, is EAGVAQSPRYKIIEKRQSVAFWCNPISGHATLYWYQQILGQGPKLLIQFQNNGVVDDSQLPKDRFSAERLKGVDSTLKIQPAKLEDSAVYLCASSSRLASGGFYEQYFGPGTRLTVT.

Here the CDR3 reads CSARGTEATLAKNIQYF. The CDR3 DNA reads TGCAGTGCTAGAGGGACAGAAGCTACCCTAGCCAAAAACATTCAGTACTTC. V and J are TRBV20-1 and TRBJ2-4; weak D call: TRBD1 (6 bases). This CDR3 is built from 17 residues. V lost 1 base and J 0 bases, leaving 16 bases between the germline ends. Germline lookup yields CDR1 DFQATT and CDR2 SNEGSKA (reference sequence).

This clonotype was recorded a few times. V usage is TRBV11-2 and J usage is TRBJ2-1; D unresolved. Looked up from germline, CDR1 is SGHAT and CDR2 is FQNNGV. V lost 4 bases and J lost 0, with 19 bases in between. This CDR3 has 18 amino acids. Here the CDR3 DNA reads TGTGCCAGCAGCTCTCCCTTAGAAGGATTACTCTCCTACAATGAGCAGTTCTTC. Amino acid sequence: CASSSPLEGLLSYNEQFF.

This clonotype was seen repeatedly, ten times or more. The chain carries TRBV20-1 and TRBJ1-1; D gene ambiguous. Trimming took 0 bases from V and 3 from J, leaving 17 bases between them. The CDR3 covers 16 residues. Germline CDR1 DFQATT, CDR2 SNEGSKA (reference sequence). DNA for the CDR3: TGCAGTGCTAGAGACCCTTCCCGCAGCCACGACACTGAAGCTTTCTTT. As protein: CSARDPSRSHDTEAFF.

This clonotype has just a few counts. The rearrangement uses TRBV4-3 and TRBJ2-1; the D gene is possibly TRBD2 (6 bases). V shed 0 bases and J shed 10 bases, with 10 bases lying between them. The CDR3 consists of 13 residues. The V gene's germline CDR1 is LGHNA and CDR2 YSLEER. The CDR3 DNA follows: TGCGCCAGCAGCCAAGATCGGAGGGGCGAGCAGTTCTTC. Amino acids: CASSQDRRGEQFF.

V is TRBV6-4 and J is TRBJ2-3, with D tentatively TRBD1 or TRBD2 (6 bases each). The length of the CDR3 is 15 residues. V lost 0 bases and J lost 2, with 9 bases in between. Per germline, CDR1 MRHNA and CDR2 SNTAGT. CDR3: CASSDSGGPTDTQYF. CDR3 bases: TGTGCCAGCAGTGACTCAGGGGGGCCCACAGATACGCAGTATTTT.

This clonotype has at least ten counts. The chain is built from TRBV9 and TRBJ2-3, with D uncertain. Trimming pared 1 base from V and 5 bases from J, leaving 5 bases between. Germline V gene lookup returns CDR1 SGDLS and CDR2 YYNGEE. This CDR3 is built from 12 residues. The CDR3 DNA is TGTGCCAGCAGCGTAAATGGAGATACGCAGTATTTT. Residues: CASSVNGDTQYF.

V gene TRBV19 combines with J gene TRBJ1-6, with D tentatively TRBD1 (6 bases). The ends were cut back, 5 bases at V and 1 base at J, with 12 bases in the middle. CDR3 length: 16 residues. CDR1 and CDR2 (germline): LNHDA, SQIVND (reference sequence). The CDR3 region is CASSAYRESYNSPLHF. CDR3 sequence (DNA): TGTGCCAGTAGTGCGTACAGGGAATCCTATAATTCACCCCTCCACTTT.

The chain recombines TRBV11-2 with TRBJ1-5, with 7 bases fitting TRBD1. Germline loops: CDR1 SGHAT, CDR2 FQNNGV. Germline trimming cut 1 base from V and 3 bases from J; bases unmatched to any gene: 9. The CDR3 length is 17 residues. The CDR3 loop reads CASSLVLVTGSNQPQHF. For the CDR3, the DNA is TGTGCCAGCAGCTTAGTTCTCGTGACAGGGTCCAATCAGCCCCAGCATTTT.

This clonotype was picked up a small number of times. This sequence joins TRBV6-2 or TRBV6-3 and TRBJ2-7; 10 bases are a match to TRBD2. The CDR3 covers 17 residues. The V segment lost 2 bases and the J segment 0 bases; nucleotides outside the gene matches: 7. The germline CDR1 and CDR2 sequences are MNHEY and SVGEGT. The CDR3 here is CASSYGLAAKLSYEQYF. CDR3 nucleotides: TGTGCCAGCAGTTACGGACTAGCGGCTAAGCTCTCCTACGAGCAGTACTTC.

This clonotype came up many times. The chain employs TRBV5-5 and TRBJ2-7, with D perhaps matching TRBD2 (5 bases). In germline, CDR1 is SGHKS, CDR2 YYEKEE (reference sequence). This CDR3 has 14 amino acids. Trimming left V 1 base short and J 1 base short, with 9 bases between. The CDR3 nucleotides are TGTGCCAGCAGCTTGTGGACTGGATCCTACGAGCAGTACTTC. Translating gives CASSLWTGSYEQYF.

V gene TRBV29-1 combines with J gene TRBJ1-2; 10 nucleotides agree with TRBD1. Germline-derived CDR1 and CDR2 are SQVTM and ANQGSEA. The J segment lost 6 bases and the V segment lost 7 bases, leaving 5 bases of the junction unmatched. CDR3 size: 12 residues. CDR3 DNA sequence: TGCAGCGCCGTCGGGACAGGGGATGGCTACACCTTC. This gives the protein CSAVGTGDGYTF.

Ten or more counts support this clonotype. The J gene is TRBJ2-7, the V gene TRBV29-1; 8 bases align to TRBD2. Germline loops: CDR1 SQVTM, CDR2 ANQGSEA. The CDR3 length is 12 residues. V shed 6 bases, J shed 5 bases, and the junction held 6 bases outside the gene matches. The CDR3 bases are TGCAGCGTCAGCGGGAGAAGTGACGAGCAGTACTTC. It is translated as CSVSGRSDEQYF.

This clonotype was seen at least ten times. This chain connects TRBV4-3 to TRBJ2-7, with D perhaps assigned TRBD1 or TRBD2 (5 bases each). The CDR3 has 15 amino acids. The V gene lost 0 bases and the J gene lost 2 bases, with 11 bases spanning the gap. Germline loops: CDR1 LGHNA, CDR2 YSLEER. DNA for the CDR3: TGCGCCAGCAGCCAAGATGGGCAGGGACCCTACGAGCAGTACTTC. It specifies CASSQDGQGPYEQYF.

This clonotype was found a few times. V is TRBV7-3 and J is TRBJ2-5; 7 bases fit TRBD1. Trimming at V came to 2 bases and at J to 3 bases, leaving 3 bases not matched to a gene. The CDR3 covers 14 residues. Germline V CDR1 and CDR2: SGHTA, FQGTGA. The CDR3 nucleotides read TGTGCCAGCAGCTTATCGGGGACAGAAGAGACCCAGTACTTC. Encoded protein: CASSLSGTEETQYF.

This chain uses TRBV20-1 with TRBJ2-2; perhaps D is TRBD1 or TRBD2 (5 bases each). The CDR3 has 16 amino acids. The ends were cut back, 0 bases at V and 1 base at J, with 12 bases in the middle. The germline V gene encodes CDR1 DFQATT and CDR2 SNEGSKA (reference sequence). For the CDR3, the DNA is TGCAGTGCTAGAGATGAGGGGCAGGAGAACACCGGGGAGCTGTTTTTT. This gives the protein CSARDEGQENTGELFF.